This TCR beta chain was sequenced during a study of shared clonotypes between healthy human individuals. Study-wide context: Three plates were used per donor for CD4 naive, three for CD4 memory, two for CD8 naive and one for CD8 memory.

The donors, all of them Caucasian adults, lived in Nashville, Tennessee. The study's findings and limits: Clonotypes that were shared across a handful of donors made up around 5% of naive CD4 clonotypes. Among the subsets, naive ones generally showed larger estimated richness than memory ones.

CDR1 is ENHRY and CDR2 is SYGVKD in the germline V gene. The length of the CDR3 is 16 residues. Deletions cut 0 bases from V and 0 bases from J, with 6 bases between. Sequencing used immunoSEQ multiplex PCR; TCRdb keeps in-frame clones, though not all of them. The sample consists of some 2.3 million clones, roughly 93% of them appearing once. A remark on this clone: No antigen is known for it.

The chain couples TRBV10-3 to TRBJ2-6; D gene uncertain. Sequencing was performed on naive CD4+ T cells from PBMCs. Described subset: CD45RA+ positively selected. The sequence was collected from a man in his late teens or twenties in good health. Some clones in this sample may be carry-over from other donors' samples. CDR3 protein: CAISESNVSGANVLTF. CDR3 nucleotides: TGTGCCATCAGTGAGTCGAACGTCTCTGGGGCCAACGTCCTGACTTTC.